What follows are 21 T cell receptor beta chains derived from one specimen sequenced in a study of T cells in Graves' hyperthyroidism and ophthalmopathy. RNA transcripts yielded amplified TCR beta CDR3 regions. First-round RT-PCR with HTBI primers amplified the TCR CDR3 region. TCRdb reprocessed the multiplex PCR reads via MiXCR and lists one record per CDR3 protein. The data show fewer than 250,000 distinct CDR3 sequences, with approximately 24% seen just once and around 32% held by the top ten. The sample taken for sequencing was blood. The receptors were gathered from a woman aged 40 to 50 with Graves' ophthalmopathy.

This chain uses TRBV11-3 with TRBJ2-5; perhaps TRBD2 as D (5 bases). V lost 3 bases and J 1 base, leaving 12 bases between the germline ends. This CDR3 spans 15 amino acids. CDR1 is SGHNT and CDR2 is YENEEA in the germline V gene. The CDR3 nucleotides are TGTGCCAGCAGCTTCGGAGCGGACCCCCAAGAGACCCAGTACTTC. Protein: CASSFGADPQETQYF.

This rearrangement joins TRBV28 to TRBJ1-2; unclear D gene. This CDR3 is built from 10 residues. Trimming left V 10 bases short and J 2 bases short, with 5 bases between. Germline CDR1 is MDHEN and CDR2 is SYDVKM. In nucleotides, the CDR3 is TGTGCCACCGTAAACTATGGCTACACCTTC. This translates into CATVNYGYTF.

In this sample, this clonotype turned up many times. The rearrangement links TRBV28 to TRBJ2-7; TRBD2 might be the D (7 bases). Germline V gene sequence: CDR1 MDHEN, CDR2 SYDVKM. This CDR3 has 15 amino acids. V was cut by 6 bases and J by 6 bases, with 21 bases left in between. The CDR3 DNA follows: TGTGCCAGCAGAGGCCAACAGGGAGGGCTCGTCGAGCAGTACTTC. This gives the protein CASRGQQGGLVEQYF.

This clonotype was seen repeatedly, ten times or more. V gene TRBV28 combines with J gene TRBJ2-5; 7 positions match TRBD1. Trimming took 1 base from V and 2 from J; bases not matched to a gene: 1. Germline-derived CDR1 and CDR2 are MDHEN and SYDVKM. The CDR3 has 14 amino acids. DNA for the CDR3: TGTGCCAGCAGTTTATACAGGGGTCAAGAGACCCAGTACTTC. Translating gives CASSLYRGQETQYF.

The CDR3 region is CASSPLPKNTEAFF. CDR3 DNA: TGTGCCAGCTCACCCCTACCAAAGAACACTGAAGCTTTCTTT. V gene TRBV18 combines with J gene TRBJ1-1; D remains unclear. The CDR3 extends over 14 amino acids. Trimming took 3 bases from V and 1 from J, leaving 9 bases between them. Per the germline V gene, CDR1 is KGHSH and CDR2 is LQKENI.

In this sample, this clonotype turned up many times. The CDR3 loop is CSADDRVQPQHF. DNA for the CDR3: TGCAGTGCGGATGACAGGGTTCAGCCCCAGCATTTT. The rearrangement uses TRBV20-1 and TRBJ1-5; 7 bases agree with TRBD1. Germline lookup yields CDR1 DFQATT and CDR2 SNEGSKA (reference sequence). The CDR3 covers 12 residues. Trimming at V came to 6 bases and at J to 6 bases, leaving 5 bases not matched to a gene.

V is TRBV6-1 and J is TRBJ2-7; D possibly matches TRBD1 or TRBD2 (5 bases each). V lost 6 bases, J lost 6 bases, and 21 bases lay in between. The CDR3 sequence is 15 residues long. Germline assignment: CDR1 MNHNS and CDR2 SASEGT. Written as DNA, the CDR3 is TGTGCCAGCAGACTCTCCGGGACCGCGATCTCCGAGCAGTACTTC. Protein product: CASRLSGTAISEQYF.

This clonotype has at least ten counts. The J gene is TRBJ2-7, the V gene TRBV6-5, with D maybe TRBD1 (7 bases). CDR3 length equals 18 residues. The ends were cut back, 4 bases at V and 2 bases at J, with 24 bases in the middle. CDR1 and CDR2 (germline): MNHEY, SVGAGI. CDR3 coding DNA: TGTGCCAGCAGTTTCGAGGGACAGCGGACTACCTCTACCTACGAGCAGTACTTC. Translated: CASSFEGQRTTSTYEQYF.

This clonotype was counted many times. The CDR3 is CASSGDTFVAQHF. The CDR3, as DNA: TGTGCCAGCAGTGGGGACACCTTCGTAGCCCAGCATTTT. The rearrangement links TRBV2 to TRBJ1-5; tentative D call: TRBD1 (6 bases). V dropped 4 bases and J dropped 11 bases, with 15 bases sitting between them. Germline CDR1 reads SNHLY; CDR2 reads FYNNEI. The CDR3 covers 13 residues.

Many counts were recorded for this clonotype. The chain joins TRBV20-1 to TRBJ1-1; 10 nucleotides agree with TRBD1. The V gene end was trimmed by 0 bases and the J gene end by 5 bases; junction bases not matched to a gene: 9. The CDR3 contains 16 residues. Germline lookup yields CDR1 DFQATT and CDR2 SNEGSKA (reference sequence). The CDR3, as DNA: TGCAGTGCTAGAGAAAGGACAGGGGGGAGGAGGACTGAAGCTTTCTTT. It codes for CSARERTGGRRTEAFF.

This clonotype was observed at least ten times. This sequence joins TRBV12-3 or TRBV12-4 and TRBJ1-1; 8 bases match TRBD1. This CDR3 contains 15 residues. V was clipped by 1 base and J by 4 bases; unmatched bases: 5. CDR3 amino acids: CASSLGPDRGTEAFF. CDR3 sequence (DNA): TGTGCCAGCAGTTTAGGCCCCGACAGGGGCACTGAAGCTTTCTTT.

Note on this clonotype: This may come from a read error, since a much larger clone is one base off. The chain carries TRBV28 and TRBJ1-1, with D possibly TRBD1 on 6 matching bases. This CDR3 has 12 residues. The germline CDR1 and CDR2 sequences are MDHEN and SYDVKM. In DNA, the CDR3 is TGTGCCAGCAGTTCCCTACAGGGTTTGACTCTCTTT. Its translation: CASSSLQGLTLF.

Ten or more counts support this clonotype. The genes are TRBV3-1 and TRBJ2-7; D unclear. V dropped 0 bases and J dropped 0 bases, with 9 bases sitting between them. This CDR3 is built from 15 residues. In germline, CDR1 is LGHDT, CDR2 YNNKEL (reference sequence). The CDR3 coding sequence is TGTGCCAGCAGCCAAGAGGGATTCAGCTCCTACGAGCAGTACTTC. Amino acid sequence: CASSQEGFSSYEQYF.

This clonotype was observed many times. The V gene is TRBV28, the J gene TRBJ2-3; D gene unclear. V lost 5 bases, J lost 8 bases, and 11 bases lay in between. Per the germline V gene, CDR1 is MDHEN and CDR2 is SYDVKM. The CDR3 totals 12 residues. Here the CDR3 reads CASSPSTRTQYF. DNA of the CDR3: TGTGCCAGCAGTCCCTCGACTCGTACGCAGTATTTT. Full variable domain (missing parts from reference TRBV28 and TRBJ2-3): DVKVTQSSRYLVKRTGEKVFLECVQDMDHENMFWYRQDPGLGLRLIYFSYDVKMKEKGDIPEGYSVSREKKERFSLILESASTNQTSMYLCASSPSTRTQYFGPGTRLTVL.

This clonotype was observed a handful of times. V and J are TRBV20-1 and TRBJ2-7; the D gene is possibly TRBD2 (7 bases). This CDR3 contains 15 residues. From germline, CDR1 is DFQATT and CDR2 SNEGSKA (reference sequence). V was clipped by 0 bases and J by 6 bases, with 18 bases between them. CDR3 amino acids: CSARDGGGRGLEQYF. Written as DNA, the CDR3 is TGCAGTGCTAGAGATGGGGGGGGGCGGGGCCTCGAGCAGTACTTC.

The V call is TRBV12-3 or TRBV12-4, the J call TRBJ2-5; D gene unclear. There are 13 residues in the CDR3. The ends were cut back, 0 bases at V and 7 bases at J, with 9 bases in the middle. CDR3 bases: TGTGCCAGCAGTTTAGCTAGATCGGGGACCCAGTACTTC. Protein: CASSLARSGTQYF.

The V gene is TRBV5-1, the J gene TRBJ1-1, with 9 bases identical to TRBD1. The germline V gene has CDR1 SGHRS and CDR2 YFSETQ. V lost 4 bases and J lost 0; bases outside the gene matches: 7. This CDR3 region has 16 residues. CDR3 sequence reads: CASSPEGQGLNTEAFF. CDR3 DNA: TGCGCCAGCAGCCCTGAGGGACAGGGACTGAACACTGAAGCTTTCTTT.

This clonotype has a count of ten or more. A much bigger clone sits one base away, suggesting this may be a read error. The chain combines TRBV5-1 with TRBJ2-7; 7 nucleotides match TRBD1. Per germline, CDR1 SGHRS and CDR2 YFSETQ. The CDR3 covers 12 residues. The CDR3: CAGSPTGVEQYF. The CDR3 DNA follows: TGCGCCGGCAGCCCCACAGGGGTCGAGCAGTACTTC.

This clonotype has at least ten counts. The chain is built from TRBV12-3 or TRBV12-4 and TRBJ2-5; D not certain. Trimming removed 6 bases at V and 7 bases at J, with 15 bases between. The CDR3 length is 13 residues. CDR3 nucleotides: TGTGCCAGCAGCCCCGGGTGGAGAGGGACCCAGTACTTC. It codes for CASSPGWRGTQYF.

This chain's CDR3 is CSVNTPPYGYTF. The CDR3 DNA is TGCAGCGTTAATACACCGCCCTATGGCTACACCTTC. J is TRBJ1-2 and V is TRBV29-1; the D is unclear. CDR3 size: 12 residues. V dropped 5 bases and J dropped 4 bases, with 11 bases sitting between them. The germline V gene encodes CDR1 SQVTM and CDR2 ANQGSEA.

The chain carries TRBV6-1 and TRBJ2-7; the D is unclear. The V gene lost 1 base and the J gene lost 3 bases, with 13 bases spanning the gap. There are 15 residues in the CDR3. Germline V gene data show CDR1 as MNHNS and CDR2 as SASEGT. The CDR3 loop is CASSEEVSSVYEQYF. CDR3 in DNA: TGTGCCAGCAGTGAAGAGGTCAGTTCAGTCTACGAGCAGTACTTC.